This TCR beta chain is drawn from a study of T cells in Graves' hyperthyroidism and ophthalmopathy. Study-wide background: Peripheral blood was acquired at first diagnosis, ahead of any therapy whatsoever.

TCR beta CDR3 regions were amplified from RNA. A first-round RT-PCR of the TCR CDR3 used the HTBI primer set. Each CDR3 protein is one row after TCRdb ran MiXCR on the multiplex PCR reads. The sample consists of more than 350,000 distinct CDR3 sequences, roughly 15% of them appearing once. Findings of the study overall: Ophthalmopathy stood apart from stable hyperthyroidism in a 13 V-J model. Ophthalmopathy, as predicted by the model, came a median about seven months after the prediction.

V gave up 7 bases and J gave up 8 bases, with 20 bases separating them. This CDR3 is 14 amino acids long. Germline lookup yields CDR1 SNHLY and CDR2 FYNNEI. This clonotype was found many times. Its specificity is unknown. The diagnoses drew upon clinical symptoms, serum thyroxine and TRAb, thyroid ultrasound and orbital computed tomography. Material for sequencing was blood. This receptor was identified in a woman aged 60-75 years with Graves' ophthalmopathy. The V call is TRBV2, the J call TRBJ1-1; D may be TRBD1 (6 bases). The CDR3 loop reads CASKEGRWTAEAFF. In DNA form, the CDR3 reads TGTGCCAGCAAGGAGGGGAGGTGGACAGCAGAAGCTTTCTTT.